This T cell receptor beta chain came from a study of blood T cell repertoires in COVID-19. Study-wide background: The cDNA or gDNA used as material had been derived from T cells, B-cell-depleted T cells, or PBMCs.

Germline V lookup: CDR1 SGHKS, CDR2 YYEKEE (reference sequence). The CDR3 runs 13 residues. The V and J ends lost 6 bases and 1 base, in that order; junction bases with no gene match: 3. TCRdb's copy holds only in-frame clones and misses some; the assay was immunoSEQ multiplex PCR. The sample records under 300,000 clones, 88% being singletons. The receptor comes from a woman in her thirties or forties who had recovered from COVID-19. The specimen was peripheral blood. The rearrangement uses TRBV5-5 and TRBJ1-1; 7 bases line up with TRBD1. The CDR3 here is CASKRQGNTEAFF. CDR3 nucleotide sequence: TGTGCCAGCAAACGACAGGGGAACACTGAAGCTTTCTTT. The full variable domain, rest sourced from reference TRBV5-5 and TRBJ1-1, is DAGVTQSPTHLIKTRGQQVTLRCSPISGHKSVSWYQQVLGQGPQFIFQYYEKEERGRGNFPDRFSARQFPNYSSELNVNALLLGDSALYLCASKRQGNTEAFFGQGTRLTVV.